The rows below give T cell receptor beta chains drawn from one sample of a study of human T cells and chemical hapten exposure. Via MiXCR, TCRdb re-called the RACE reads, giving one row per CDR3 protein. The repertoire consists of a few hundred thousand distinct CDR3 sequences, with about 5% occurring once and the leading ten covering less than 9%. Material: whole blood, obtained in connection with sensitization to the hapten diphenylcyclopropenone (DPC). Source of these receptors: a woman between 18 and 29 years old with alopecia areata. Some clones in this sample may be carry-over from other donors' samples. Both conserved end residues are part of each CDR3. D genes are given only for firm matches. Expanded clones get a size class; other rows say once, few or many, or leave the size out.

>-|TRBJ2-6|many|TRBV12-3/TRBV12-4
CASSFDRQVAGANVLTF
TGTGCCAGCAGTTTCGATAGACAGGTAGCTGGGGCCAACGTCCTGACTTTC
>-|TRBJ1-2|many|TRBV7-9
CASSRDSYGYTF
TGTGCCAGCAGCCGGGACTCCTATGGCTACACCTTC
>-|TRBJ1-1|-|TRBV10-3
CAILSSEAHTEAFF
TGTGCCATCCTCTCGTCTGAGGCCCACACTGAAGCTTTCTTT
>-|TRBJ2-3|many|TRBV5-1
CASSLTARRGASTDTQYF
TGCGCCAGCAGCTTGACGGCCCGCAGGGGCGCTAGCACAGATACGCAGTATTTT
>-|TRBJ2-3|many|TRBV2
CASSEEWGPDTQYF
TGTGCCAGCAGTGAAGAGTGGGGGCCAGATACGCAGTATTTT
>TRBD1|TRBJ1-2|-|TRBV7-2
CASSRRDRTNYGYTF
TGTGCCAGCAGCCGCCGGGACAGGACCAACTATGGCTACACCTTC
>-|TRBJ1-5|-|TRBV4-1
CASSQDGGIGNQPQHF
TGCGCCAGCAGCCAAGATGGGGGGATCGGCAATCAGCCCCAGCATTTT
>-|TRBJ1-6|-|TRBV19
CASRQVDNSPLHF
TGTGCCAGCAGACAGGTTGATAATTCACCCCTCCACTTT
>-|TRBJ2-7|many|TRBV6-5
CASRNAGQPYEQYF
TGTGCCAGCAGAAACGCGGGACAGCCCTACGAGCAGTACTTC
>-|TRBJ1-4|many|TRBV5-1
CASSFDLLNEKLFF
TGCGCCAGCAGCTTCGACCTCCTTAATGAAAAACTGTTTTTT
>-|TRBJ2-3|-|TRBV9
CASSPDGGMTSTDTQYF
TGTGCCAGCAGCCCGGACGGCGGGATGACTAGCACAGATACGCAGTATTTT
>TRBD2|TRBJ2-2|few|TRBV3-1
CASSQGLAGQLLLFF
TGTGCCAGCAGCCAAGGACTAGCGGGGCAACTCCTGCTGTTTTTT
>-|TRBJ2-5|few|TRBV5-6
CASSLVGPETQYF
TGTGCCAGCAGCTTGGTGGGCCCGGAGACCCAGTACTTC
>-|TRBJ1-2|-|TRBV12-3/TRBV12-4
CASSLLRYDGYTF
TGTGCCAGCAGTTTACTTCGCTATGATGGCTACACCTTC
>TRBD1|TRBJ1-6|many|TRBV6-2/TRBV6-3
CASSRDREHSPLHF
TGTGCCAGCAGCCGTGACAGGGAACATTCACCCCTCCACTTT
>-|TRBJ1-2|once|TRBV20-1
CSAPLTANYGYTF
TGCAGTGCTCCCCTTACAGCTAACTATGGCTACACCTTC
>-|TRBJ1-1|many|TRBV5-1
CASSPSTYSGTEAFF
TGCGCCAGCAGCCCCTCAACCTATTCGGGCACTGAAGCTTTCTTT
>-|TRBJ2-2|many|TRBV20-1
CSARLSNTGELFF
TGCAGTGCTAGGCTGTCTAACACCGGGGAGCTGTTTTTT
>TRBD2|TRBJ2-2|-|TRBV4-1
CASSQSLSGGPRPGELFF
TGCGCCAGCAGCCAATCTCTTAGCGGGGGGCCTCGACCCGGGGAGCTGTTTTTT
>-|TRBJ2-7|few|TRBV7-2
CASSYRVTYEQYF
TGTGCCAGCAGTTACAGGGTAACCTACGAGCAGTACTTC
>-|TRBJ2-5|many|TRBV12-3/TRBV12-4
CASRHLETQYF
TGTGCCAGCAGGCACTTGGAGACCCAGTACTTC
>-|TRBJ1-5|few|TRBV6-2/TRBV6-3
CASSYRGEKNQPQHF
TGTGCCAGCAGTTACAGGGGGGAGAAAAATCAGCCCCAGCATTTT
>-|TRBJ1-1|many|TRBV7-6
CASSREGGWNTEAFF
TGTGCCAGCAGCCGGGAAGGGGGGTGGAACACTGAAGCTTTCTTT
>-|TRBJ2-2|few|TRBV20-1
CSARMDLHTGELFF
TGCAGTGCTAGAATGGACCTGCACACCGGGGAGCTGTTTTTT
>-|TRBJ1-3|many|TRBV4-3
CASSQDLVRSSGNTIYF
TGCGCCAGCAGCCAAGATCTAGTCCGAAGCTCTGGAAACACCATATATTTT
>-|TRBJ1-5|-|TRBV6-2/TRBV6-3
CASSYAARARDQPQHF
TGTGCCAGCAGTTACGCGGCCAGGGCAAGAGACCAGCCCCAGCATTTT
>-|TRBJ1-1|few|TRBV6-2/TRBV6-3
CASSYGGENTEAFF
TGTGCCAGCAGCTACGGGGGAGAGAACACTGAAGCTTTCTTT
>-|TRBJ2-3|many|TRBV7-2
CASSFALTDTQYF
TGTGCCAGCAGCTTCGCACTCACAGATACGCAGTATTTT
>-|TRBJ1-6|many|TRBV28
CASTSPGSSYNSPLHF
TGTGCCAGCACTTCCCCTGGGAGCTCCTATAATTCACCCCTCCACTTT
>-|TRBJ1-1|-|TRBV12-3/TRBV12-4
CASSRTVTEAFF
TGTGCCAGCAGTAGGACGGTCACTGAAGCTTTCTTT
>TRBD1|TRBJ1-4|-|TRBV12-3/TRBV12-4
CASSWQGASNEKLFF
TGTGCCAGCAGTTGGCAGGGGGCTTCTAATGAAAAACTGTTTTTT
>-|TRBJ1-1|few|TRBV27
CASTQGGRYTEAFF
TGTGCCAGCACACAGGGAGGGCGATACACTGAAGCTTTCTTT
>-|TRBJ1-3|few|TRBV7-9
CASSLAGTVPGNTIYF
TGTGCCAGCAGCTTAGCCGGGACGGTCCCTGGAAACACCATATATTTT
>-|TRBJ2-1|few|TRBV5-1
CASSLENPTYNEQFF
TGCGCCAGCAGCCTGGAAAATCCGACGTACAATGAGCAGTTCTTC
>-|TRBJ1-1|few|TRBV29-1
CSVYEPLNTEAFF
TGCAGCGTTTACGAACCGTTGAACACTGAAGCTTTCTTT
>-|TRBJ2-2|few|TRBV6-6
CASSYGGSSGELFF
TGTGCCAGCAGTTACGGGGGGTCATCCGGGGAGCTGTTTTTT
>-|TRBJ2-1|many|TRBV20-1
CSAADFQSSYNEQFF
TGCAGTGCTGCGGACTTCCAGAGCTCCTACAATGAGCAGTTCTTC
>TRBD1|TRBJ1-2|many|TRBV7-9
CASSGTGQIDYGYTF
TGTGCCAGCAGCGGGACAGGGCAAATCGACTATGGCTACACCTTC
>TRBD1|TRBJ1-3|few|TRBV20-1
CSARDWDRGRSGNTIYF
TGCAGTGCTAGAGATTGGGACAGGGGTCGCTCTGGAAACACCATATATTTT
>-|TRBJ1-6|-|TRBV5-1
CASSLGAGNDNSPLHF
TGCGCCAGCAGCCTGGGGGCAGGGAATGATAATTCACCCCTCCACTTT
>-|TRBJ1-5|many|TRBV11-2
CASSLDPAEYSNQPQHF
TGTGCCAGCAGCTTAGATCCGGCAGAGTATAGCAATCAGCCCCAGCATTTT
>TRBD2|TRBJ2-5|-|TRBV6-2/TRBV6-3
CASTVLAGGPQETQYF
TGTGCCAGCACCGTACTAGCGGGGGGGCCTCAAGAGACCCAGTACTTC
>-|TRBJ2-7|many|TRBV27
CASSTPWGVGEQYF
TGTGCCAGCAGTACCCCCTGGGGGGTAGGGGAGCAGTACTTC
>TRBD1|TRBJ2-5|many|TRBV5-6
CASSFRTGTSTTIQYF
TGTGCCAGCAGCTTTCGGACAGGGACGTCAACAACTATCCAGTACTTC
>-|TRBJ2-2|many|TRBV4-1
CASSQDLKLAFLSRTGELFF
TGCGCCAGCAGCCAAGATTTGAAACTAGCTTTTTTATCGAGGACCGGGGAGCTGTTTTTT
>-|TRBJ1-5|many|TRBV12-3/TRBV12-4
CAIYCTGRSSYNQPQHF
TGTGCCATCTACTGTACAGGGCGCTCCTCCTACAATCAGCCCCAGCATTTT
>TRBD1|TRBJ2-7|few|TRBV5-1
CASSLGTGLKEQYF
TGCGCCAGCAGCTTGGGGACAGGCCTAAAGGAGCAGTACTTC
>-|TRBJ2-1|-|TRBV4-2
CASSQGLTRGAYNEQFF
TGTGCCAGCAGCCAAGGTCTGACCAGGGGCGCCTACAATGAGCAGTTCTTC